This entry features one T cell receptor (beta chain) sequence. The data originate from a study of blood T cell repertoires in COVID-19. Study details: Spain, Italy and the United States supplied samples that represented acute and convalescent COVID-19. In each case, the material was cDNA or gDNA derived from T cells, B-cell-depleted T cells, or PBMCs.

Per the original methods: The authors estimated nucleated cell counts from reference gene primer amplification. Repertoires were generated with immunoSEQ multiplex PCR, while TCRdb's copy carries only in-frame clones and drops some. V, J and clone size were drawn from that table, and D and trimming were deduced from the DNA. The top ten clones hold 2.1% of a sample with approximately 240,000 clones, about 88% of them seen once. This CDR3 is built from 14 residues. V lost 1 base and J lost 2; bases outside the gene matches: 0. Germline CDR1 and CDR2: SGHTA and FQGNSA. Sequencing input: peripheral blood. The V call is TRBV7-2, the J call TRBJ2-3; 7 positions match TRBD2. The sequence came from a woman aged 40 to 50 who had recovered from COVID-19. The CDR3 bases are TGTGCCAGCAGCTTAGAGCGGGACACAGATACGCAGTATTTT. This translates into CASSLERDTDTQYF. Full variable domain (remainder filled in from reference TRBV7-2 and TRBJ2-3): GAGVSQSPSNKVTEKGKDVELRCDPISGHTALYWYRQSLGQGLEFLIYFQGNSAPDKSGLPSDRFSAERTGGSVSTLTIQRTQQEDSAVYLCASSLERDTDTQYFGPGTRLTVL.